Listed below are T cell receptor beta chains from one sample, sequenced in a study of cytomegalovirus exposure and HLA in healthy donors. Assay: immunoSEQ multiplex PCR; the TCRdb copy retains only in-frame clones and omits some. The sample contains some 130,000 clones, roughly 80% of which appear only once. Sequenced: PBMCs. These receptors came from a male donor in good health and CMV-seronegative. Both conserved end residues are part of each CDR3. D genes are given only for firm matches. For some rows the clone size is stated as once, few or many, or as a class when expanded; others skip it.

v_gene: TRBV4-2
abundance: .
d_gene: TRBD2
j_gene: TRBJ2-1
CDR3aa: CASSQAASGIASYNEQFF
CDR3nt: TGTGCCAGCAGCCAAGCGGCTAGCGGGATCGCCTCCTACAATGAGCAGTTCTTC

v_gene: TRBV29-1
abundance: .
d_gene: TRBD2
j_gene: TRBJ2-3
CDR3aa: CSVGLAVSPQDTQYF
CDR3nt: TGCAGCGTTGGACTAGCGGTGTCACCACAAGATACGCAGTATTTT

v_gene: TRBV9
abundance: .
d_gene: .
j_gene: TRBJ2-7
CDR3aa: CASSVATEASYEQYF
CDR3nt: TGTGCCAGCAGCGTAGCGACAGAAGCATCCTACGAGCAGTACTTC

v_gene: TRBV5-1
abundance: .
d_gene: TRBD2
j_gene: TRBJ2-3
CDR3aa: CASRVGERQRGAITDTQYF
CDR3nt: TGCGCCAGCAGAGTGGGGGAGAGGCAGCGGGGGGCCATCACAGATACGCAGTATTTT

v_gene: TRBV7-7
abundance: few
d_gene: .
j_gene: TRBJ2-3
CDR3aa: CASSLVAGRTDTQYF
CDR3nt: TGTGCTAGCAGCTTAGTCGCGGGGCGCACAGATACGCAGTATTTT

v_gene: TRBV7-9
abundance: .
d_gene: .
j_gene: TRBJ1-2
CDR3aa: CTSSLKGEDAQGYTF
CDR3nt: TGTACCAGCAGCTTAAAAGGGGAAGATGCGCAGGGCTACACCTTC

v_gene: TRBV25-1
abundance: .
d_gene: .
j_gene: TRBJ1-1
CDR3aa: CASSEWAGGGTEAFF
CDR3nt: TGTGCCAGCAGTGAATGGGCGGGGGGCGGCACTGAAGCTTTCTTT

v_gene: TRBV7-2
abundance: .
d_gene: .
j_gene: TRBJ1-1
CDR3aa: CASAFPVASAFF
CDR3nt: TGTGCCAGCGCCTTCCCAGTTGCTTCGGCTTTCTTT

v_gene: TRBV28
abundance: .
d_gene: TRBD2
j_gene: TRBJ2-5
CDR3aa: CASSWGTSEEETQYF
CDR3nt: TGTGCCAGCAGTTGGGGGACTAGCGAGGAAGAGACCCAGTACTTC

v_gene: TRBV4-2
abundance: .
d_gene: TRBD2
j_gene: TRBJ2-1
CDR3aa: CASSQLAGDNEQFF
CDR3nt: TGTGCCAGCAGCCAACTAGCGGGGGACAATGAGCAGTTCTTC

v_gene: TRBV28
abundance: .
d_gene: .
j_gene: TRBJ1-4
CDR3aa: CASSFQLIRGGYQLFF
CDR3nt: TGTGCCAGCAGTTTTCAATTGATACGAGGGGGATACCAACTGTTTTTT

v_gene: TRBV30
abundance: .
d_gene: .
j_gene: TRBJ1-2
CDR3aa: CAWSTGFGNYGYTF
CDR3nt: TGTGCCTGGAGTACAGGGTTCGGGAACTATGGCTACACCTTC

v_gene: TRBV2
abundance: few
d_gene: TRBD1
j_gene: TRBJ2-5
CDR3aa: CASSGDLRTGGDQETQYF
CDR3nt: TGTGCCAGCAGTGGGGACCTCAGGACAGGGGGTGATCAAGAGACCCAGTACTTC

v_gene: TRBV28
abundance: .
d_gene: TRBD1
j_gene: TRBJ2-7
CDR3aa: CASSTGGRYEQYF
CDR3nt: TGTGCCAGCAGTACAGGGGGCAGGTACGAGCAGTACTTC

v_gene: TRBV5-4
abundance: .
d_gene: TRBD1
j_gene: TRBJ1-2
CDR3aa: CASSLRGGRNYGYTF
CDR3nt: TGTGCCAGCAGCTTGAGAGGGGGCCGTAACTATGGCTACACCTTC

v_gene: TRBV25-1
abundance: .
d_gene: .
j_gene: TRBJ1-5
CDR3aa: CASSVGANQPQHF
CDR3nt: TGTGCCAGCAGTGTGGGGGCGAATCAGCCCCAGCATTTT

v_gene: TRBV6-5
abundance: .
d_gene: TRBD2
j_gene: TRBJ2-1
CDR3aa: CATQLAGYALEQFF
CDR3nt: TGTGCCACCCAACTAGCGGGGTACGCTTTGGAGCAGTTCTTC

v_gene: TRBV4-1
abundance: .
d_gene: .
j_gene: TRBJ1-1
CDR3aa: CASSPSLGPLTEAFF
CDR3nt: TGCGCCAGCAGCCCCTCTTTGGGCCCATTGACTGAAGCTTTCTTT

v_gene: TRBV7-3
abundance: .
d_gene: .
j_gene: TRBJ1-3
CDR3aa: CASSFPTGGNTIYF
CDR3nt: TGTGCCAGCAGCTTCCCGACAGGAGGAAACACCATATATTTT

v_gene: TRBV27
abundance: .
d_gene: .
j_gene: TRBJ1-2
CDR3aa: CASGESAGYTF
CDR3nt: TGTGCCTCCGGGGAGTCGGCCGGCTACACCTTC

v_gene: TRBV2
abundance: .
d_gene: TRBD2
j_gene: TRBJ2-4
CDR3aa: CASSAGTSGSRWLTKNIQYF
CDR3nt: TGTGCCAGCAGTGCCGGGACTAGCGGGAGTAGGTGGTTAACCAAAAACATTCAGTACTTC

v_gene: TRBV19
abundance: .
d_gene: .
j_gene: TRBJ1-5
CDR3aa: CASTLAGYNQPQHF
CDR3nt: TGTGCCAGTACCCTAGCAGGATACAATCAGCCCCAGCATTTT

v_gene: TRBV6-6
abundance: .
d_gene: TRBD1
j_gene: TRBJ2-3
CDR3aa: CASSLGQGDPPDTQYF
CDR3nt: TGTGCCAGCAGTCTAGGACAGGGTGACCCTCCAGATACGCAGTATTTT

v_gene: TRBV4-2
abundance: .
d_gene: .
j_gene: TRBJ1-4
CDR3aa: CASSQGVGAAGKLFF
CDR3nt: TGTGCCAGCAGCCAAGGGGTAGGGGCGGCAGGTAAACTGTTTTTT

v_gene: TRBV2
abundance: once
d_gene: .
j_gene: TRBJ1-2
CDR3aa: CASSESGFARTGYTF
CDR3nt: TGTGCCAGCAGTGAATCGGGGTTTGCGAGGACGGGCTACACCTTC

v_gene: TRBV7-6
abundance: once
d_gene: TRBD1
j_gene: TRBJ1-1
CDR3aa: CASSPGGANTEAFF
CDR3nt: TGTGCCAGCAGTCCAGGGGGCGCGAACACTGAAGCTTTCTTT

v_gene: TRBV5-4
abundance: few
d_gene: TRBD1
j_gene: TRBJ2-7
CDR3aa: CASSWGTGSTYEQYF
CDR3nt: TGTGCCAGCAGCTGGGGGACAGGGAGTACCTACGAGCAGTACTTC

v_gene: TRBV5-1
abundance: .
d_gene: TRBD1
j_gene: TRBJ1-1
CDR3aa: CASSEDRGLISGTEAFF
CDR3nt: TGCGCCAGCAGCGAAGACAGGGGCTTGATATCGGGCACTGAAGCTTTCTTT

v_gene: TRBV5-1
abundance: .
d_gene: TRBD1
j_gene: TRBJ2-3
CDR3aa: CASSMNVQGRIADTQYF
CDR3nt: TGCGCCAGCAGCATGAACGTACAGGGGCGGATTGCAGATACGCAGTATTTT

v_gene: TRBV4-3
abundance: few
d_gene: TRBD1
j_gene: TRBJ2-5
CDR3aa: CASSQHDRAQETQYF
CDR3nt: TGCGCCAGCAGCCAGCATGACAGGGCCCAAGAGACCCAGTACTTC